The TCR beta chain described here comes from a study of tumor and adjacent non-tumor tissue in lung cancer. Study-level information: Patients comprised about eleven adenocarcinoma, a couple of squamous cell carcinoma and 1 small cell lung cancer. Study results and limitations: Top 100 clones took a larger repertoire share in normal lung.

Three rounds of nested PCR, following a modified ARM-PCR protocol, produced the TCRbeta library. Each CDR3 protein is one row after TCRdb ran MiXCR on the multiplex PCR reads. The table lists tens of thousands of distinct CDR3 sequences, over 65% of them singletons. No cell sorting was done before RNA was extracted from the tissue. This non-tumor lung sample came from over 3 cm beyond the tumor edge. After removal of 5 bases from V and 4 bases from J, the junction contained 10 bases not matched to a gene. The length of the CDR3 is 15 residues. Germline lookup yields CDR1 SGHAT and CDR2 FQNNGV. Points on this clonotype: Its antigen is unknown.

Sample: distant non-tumor lung tissue. This sequence originates from a man in his 70s with non-small cell lung cancer. This chain links TRBV11-2 with TRBJ2-5, with 7 nucleotides matching TRBD1. CDR3 sequence reads: CASSPGTDRPETQYF. The CDR3 DNA sequence: TGTGCCAGCAGCCCCGGGACAGATAGGCCAGAGACCCAGTACTTC.